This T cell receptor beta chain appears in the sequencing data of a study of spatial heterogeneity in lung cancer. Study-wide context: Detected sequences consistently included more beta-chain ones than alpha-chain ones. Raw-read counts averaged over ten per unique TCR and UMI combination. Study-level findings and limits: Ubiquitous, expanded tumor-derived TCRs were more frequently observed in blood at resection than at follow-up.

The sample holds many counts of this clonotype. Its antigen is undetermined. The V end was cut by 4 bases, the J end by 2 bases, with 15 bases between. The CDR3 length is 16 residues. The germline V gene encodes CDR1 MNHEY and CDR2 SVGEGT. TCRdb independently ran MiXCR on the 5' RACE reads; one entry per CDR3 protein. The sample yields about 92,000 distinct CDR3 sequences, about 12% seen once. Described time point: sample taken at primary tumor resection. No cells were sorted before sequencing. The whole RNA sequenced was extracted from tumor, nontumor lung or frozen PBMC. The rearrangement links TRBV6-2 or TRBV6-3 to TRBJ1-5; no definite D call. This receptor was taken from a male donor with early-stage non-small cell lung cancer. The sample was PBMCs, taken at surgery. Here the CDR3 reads CASSLRTWAGNQPQHF. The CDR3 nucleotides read TGTGCCAGCAGTTTGCGCACGTGGGCAGGCAATCAGCCCCAGCATTTT.